This entry concerns a single T cell receptor (beta chain). As originally analysed: Estimation of nucleated cell counts relied on the amplification of reference gene primers. Data came from immunoSEQ multiplex PCR; TCRdb stores just in-frame clones and leaves some out. That table is the source of V, J and clone size, and D and trimming were worked out from the DNA. The profile shows some 130,000 clones, about 79% of them singletons. This sample was included in a study of blood T cell repertoires in COVID-19. Across the study: Sites in the United States, Italy and Spain provided acute and convalescent COVID-19 samples.

Trimming removed 4 bases from V and 4 bases from J, with 17 bases in between. Germline V gene sequence: CDR1 SGHRS, CDR2 YFSETQ. This CDR3 is 15 amino acids long. The chain employs TRBV5-1 and TRBJ1-1, with a possible D match to TRBD1 (6 bases). The source material was peripheral blood. This clonotype was obtained from a woman aged 45-59 years with acute or convalescent COVID-19. CDR3 sequence reads: CASSTRDTDITEAFF. CDR3 nucleotides: TGCGCCAGCAGCACCCGGGACACGGATATCACTGAAGCTTTCTTT.